This T cell receptor (beta chain) was sequenced for a study of cytomegalovirus exposure and HLA in healthy donors. Study findings and constraints: Cytomegalovirus status was reportedly diagnosed by the classifier with high sensitivity and specificity.

Concerning this clone: Its antigen is as yet unknown.

V lost 5 bases, J lost 6 bases, and 9 bases stayed unmatched. Germline V gene lookup returns CDR1 MNHEY and CDR2 SMNVEV (reference sequence). This CDR3 is 15 amino acids long. Sequenced by immunoSEQ multiplex PCR; TCRdb stores in-frame clones only, minus some. The sample carries 85,000 to 130,000 clones, about 87% recorded once. The material sequenced was PBMCs. The genes are TRBV27 and TRBJ2-1, with 8 bases lining up with TRBD2. This clonotype originated in a woman under 30 in good health and CMV-seropositive. The CDR3 sequence is CASSLWAGGGNEQFF. Written as DNA, the CDR3 is TGTGCCAGCAGTCTCTGGGCGGGGGGCGGCAATGAGCAGTTCTTC.